This T cell receptor (beta chain) emerged from a study of metastatic and nonmetastatic thyroid tumors. Study context: Patients with malignant and benign thyroid disease provided blood and tumor or nodule tissue, whose repertoires were compared.

Comment on this clone: Its antigen is undetermined.

In the authors' methods: A classifier of distant metastasis in papillary thyroid cancer was built from CDR3 differences (across clinicopathological groups). Through MiXCR, TCRdb re-clonotyped the PCR reads. The V and J calls reflect TCRdb's pipeline rather than the authors' work. The sample yields 7,500 to 8,500 clones, 20% to 25% seen once. All patients reached thyroid surgery having received no treatment beforehand. Study outcomes and limitations: Malignant tumors reportedly showed significantly higher TCR beta diversity than benign nodules in both blood and tumor.

This TCR came from a female donor with papillary thyroid cancer or a benign thyroid nodule (not recorded which). Some clones in this sample may be carry-over from other donors' samples. The specimen was tumor tissue.

CDR3 amino acids: CASSSGSGSSYNEQFF. The DNA of the CDR3 is TGTGCCAGCAGCTCCGGGAGCGGTTCCTCCTACAATGAGCAGTTCTTC. The chain recombines TRBV11-2 with TRBJ2-1; perhaps TRBD2 as D (6 bases). CDR1 SGHAT and CDR2 FQNNGV come from the germline V gene. V was pared by 4 bases and J by 0 bases, with 13 bases between. The CDR3 loop spans 16 amino acids.